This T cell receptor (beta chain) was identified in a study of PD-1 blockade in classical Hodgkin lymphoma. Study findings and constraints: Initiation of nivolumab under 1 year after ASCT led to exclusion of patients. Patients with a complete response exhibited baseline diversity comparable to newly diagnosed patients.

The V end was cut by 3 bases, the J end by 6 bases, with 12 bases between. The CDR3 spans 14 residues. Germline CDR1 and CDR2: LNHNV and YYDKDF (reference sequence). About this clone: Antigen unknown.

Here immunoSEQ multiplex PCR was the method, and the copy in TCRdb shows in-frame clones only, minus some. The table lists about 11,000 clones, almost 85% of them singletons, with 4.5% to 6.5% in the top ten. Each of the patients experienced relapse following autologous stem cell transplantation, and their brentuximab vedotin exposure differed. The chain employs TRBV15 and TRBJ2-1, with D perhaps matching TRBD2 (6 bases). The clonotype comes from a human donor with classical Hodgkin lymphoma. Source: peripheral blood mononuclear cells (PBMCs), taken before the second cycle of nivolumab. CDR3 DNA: TGTGCCACCAGCAGGGCGGGGCCCATCAATGAGCAGTTCTTC. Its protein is CATSRAGPINEQFF.